The next 20 T cell receptor beta chains were all read from a single sample in a study of cytomegalovirus exposure and HLA in healthy donors. Primers for the PCR totalled 60 Vbeta and 13 Jbeta. Method: immunoSEQ multiplex PCR; TCRdb's copy keeps in-frame clones and lacks some. The table shows 55,000 to 75,000 clones, with around 74% occurring only once. Sequencing was carried out using PBMCs. These receptors came from a woman between 25 and 40 years old in good health and CMV-seropositive.

This chain links TRBV9 with TRBJ1-2; TRBD1 might be the D (6 bases). V was trimmed by 4 bases and J by 4 bases, leaving 20 bases between them. Germline V CDR1 and CDR2: SGDLS, YYNGEE. The CDR3 spans 16 residues. The CDR3 sequence is CASSHSFWTDFYGYTF. The DNA for the CDR3 is TGTGCCAGCAGCCATTCCTTTTGGACAGATTTCTATGGCTACACCTTC.

The chain employs TRBV5-4 and TRBJ2-4; 8 nucleotides match TRBD1. Looked up from germline, CDR1 is SGHNT and CDR2 is YYREEE (reference sequence). The CDR3 is 16 amino acids. V shed 5 bases, J shed 1 base, and the junction held 8 bases outside the gene matches. CDR3: CASRLFTGGAKNIQYF. The CDR3 DNA follows: TGTGCCAGCAGGTTATTTACAGGGGGGGCCAAAAACATTCAGTACTTC.

Only a few counts were recorded for this clone. CDR3 sequence reads: CASSQDRTAAGRNQPQHF. CDR3 nucleotide sequence: TGCGCCAGCAGCCAAGATAGGACGGCGGCAGGGCGCAATCAGCCCCAGCATTTT. The chain joins TRBV4-3 to TRBJ1-5; D is perhaps TRBD1 (5 bases). Trimming stripped 0 bases from V and 2 bases from J, with 17 bases between. Germline-derived CDR1 and CDR2 are LGHNA and YSLEER. The CDR3 consists of 18 residues.

This clone was seen only once. The CDR3 coding sequence is TGTGCCAGCAGTTCCGGGACTAGCGGGAGTGGCACAGATACGCAGTATTTT. Protein: CASSSGTSGSGTDTQYF. V and J are TRBV28 and TRBJ2-3; 14 nucleotides match TRBD2. This CDR3 spans 17 amino acids. Per the germline V gene, CDR1 is MDHEN and CDR2 is SYDVKM. V trimming: 4 bases; J trimming: 1 base; junction bases outside the gene matches: 4. Full variable domain (remainder filled in from reference TRBV28 and TRBJ2-3): DVKVTQSSRYLVKRTGEKVFLECVQDMDHENMFWYRQDPGLGLRLIYFSYDVKMKEKGDIPEGYSVSREKKERFSLILESASTNQTSMYLCASSSGTSGSGTDTQYFGPGTRLTVL.

The V and J genes are TRBV11-2 and TRBJ2-4; 8 positions agree with TRBD1. This CDR3 spans 19 amino acids. Germline V gives CDR1 SGHAT, CDR2 FQNNGV. V lost 2 bases, J lost 1 base, and 13 bases stayed unmatched. This CDR3 is CASSLLLGTGRRAKNIQYF. DNA for the CDR3: TGTGCCAGCAGCTTATTGCTTGGGACAGGACGGAGGGCCAAAAACATTCAGTACTTC.

This sequence joins TRBV7-9 and TRBJ1-1; D remains unclear. The CDR3 has 18 residues. CDR1 SEHNR and CDR2 FQNEAQ come from the germline V gene (reference sequence). V dropped 4 bases and J dropped 11 bases, with 32 bases sitting between them. The CDR3 loop is CASSSPLSAGGDPTSAFF. The CDR3 DNA sequence: TGTGCCAGCAGCTCCCCCCTTTCCGCGGGTGGGGATCCGACTTCGGCTTTCTTT.

The V call is TRBV9, the J call TRBJ1-1; D gene uncertain. V lost 4 bases to trimming and J lost 5 bases, with 15 bases between them. Germline loops: CDR1 SGDLS, CDR2 YYNGEE. The CDR3 runs to 14 residues. In DNA form, the CDR3 reads TGTGCCAGCAGCCTTCGGGGAAGTGGGACTGAAGCTTTCTTT. Translation gives CASSLRGSGTEAFF.

In its sample, this clone was seen a few times. The rearrangement uses TRBV5-1 and TRBJ2-7; 13 nucleotides agree with TRBD2. Trimming at V came to 7 bases and at J to 0 bases, leaving 10 bases not matched to a gene. Germline V CDR1 and CDR2: SGHRS, YFSETQ. This CDR3 has 17 amino acids. The CDR3 coding sequence is TGCGCCAGCCAACGACTAGCGGGAGGTATTAGCTCCTACGAGCAGTACTTC. It translates to CASQRLAGGISSYEQYF.

The chain recombines TRBV14 with TRBJ1-3; TRBD1 is a possible D gene (5 bases). The V and J ends lost 4 bases and 2 bases respectively, with 9 bases between them. Germline values: CDR1 SGHDN, CDR2 FVKESK. This CDR3 spans 14 amino acids. The CDR3 sequence is CASSPWGAGNTIYF. CDR3 nucleotide sequence: TGTGCCAGCAGCCCATGGGGGGCTGGAAACACCATATATTTT.

The genes are TRBV10-3 and TRBJ2-3; a possible D gene is TRBD2 (5 bases). The CDR3 contains 14 residues. V was clipped by 7 bases and J by 4 bases, with 15 bases between them. CDR1 and CDR2 (germline): ENHRY, SYGVKD. DNA of the CDR3: TGTGCCATCACGGGAACCAAGGGTGCAGATACGCAGTATTTT. It specifies CAITGTKGADTQYF.

The gene calls are TRBV5-6 and TRBJ1-1, with D perhaps matching TRBD1 (5 bases). The germline gives CDR1 SGHDT, CDR2 YYEEEE. V lost 4 bases to trimming and J lost 2 bases, with 12 bases between them. This CDR3 comprises 14 residues. The CDR3 here is CASSDPQGNTEAFF. The CDR3 bases are TGTGCCAGCAGCGACCCTCAGGGAAACACTGAAGCTTTCTTT.

The rearrangement joins TRBV7-2 to TRBJ2-7, with unresolved D. Trimming cost V 3 bases and J 7 bases, with 7 bases left between them. This CDR3 is 11 amino acids long. Germline loops: CDR1 SGHTA, CDR2 FQGNSA. The chain's CDR3 is CASSFLREQYF. In nucleotides, the CDR3 is TGTGCCAGCAGCTTTTTGCGGGAGCAGTACTTC.

The chain has TRBV4-2 and TRBJ1-5; 7 bases match TRBD1. With V trimmed by 3 bases and J by 6 bases, 14 bases remained unmatched. This CDR3 is built from 17 residues. CDR1 is LGHNA and CDR2 is YNFKEQ in the germline V gene. The CDR3 reads CASSQTQTGPERQPQHF. CDR3 nucleotide sequence: TGTGCCAGCAGCCAGACACAGACAGGGCCAGAACGTCAGCCCCAGCATTTT.

This clone occurred many times. The chain combines TRBV27 with TRBJ1-5, with 7 nucleotides matching TRBD1. CDR1 MNHEY and CDR2 SMNVEV come from the germline V gene (reference sequence). CDR3 length equals 15 residues. The junction had 6 bases not matched to a gene; V was cut back by 5 bases and J by 2 bases. The CDR3 DNA reads as TGTGCCAGCAGTCCACAGGGGCTGGGCAATCAGCCCCAGCATTTT. Encoded protein: CASSPQGLGNQPQHF.

The chain links TRBV28 to TRBJ2-6; 8 nucleotides line up with TRBD1. After removal of 5 bases from V and 0 bases from J, the junction contained 12 bases not matched to a gene. Germline CDR1 reads MDHEN; CDR2 reads SYDVKM. The CDR3 has 19 residues. CDR3 residues: CASSPDPRGRNSGANVLTF. Written as DNA, the CDR3 is TGTGCCAGCAGTCCCGACCCCAGGGGGCGAAACTCTGGGGCCAACGTCCTGACTTTC.

This chain joins TRBV10-3 and TRBJ2-5; weak D call: TRBD2 (5 bases). The CDR3 has 15 residues. The germline CDR1 and CDR2 sequences are ENHRY and SYGVKD. Between the trimmed V and J ends, which lost 2 bases and 5 bases, there was a span of 15 bases. CDR3 loop: CAISEVPGIVETQYF. The CDR3 DNA reads as TGTGCCATCAGTGAGGTTCCGGGAATTGTGGAGACCCAGTACTTC.

This clone is a singleton in its sample. The rearrangement uses TRBV10-3 and TRBJ2-5; possibly TRBD2 for D (5 bases). The CDR3 is made up of 13 amino acids. Germline CDR1 is ENHRY and CDR2 is SYGVKD. Trimming removed 10 bases from V and 2 bases from J, with 14 bases in between. The chain's CDR3 is CATLGGGQETQYF. The CDR3 region has the DNA TGTGCCACTCTAGGAGGCGGTCAAGAGACCCAGTACTTC.

The chain couples TRBV7-6 to TRBJ2-5; D may be TRBD1 (6 bases). The V gene lost 5 bases and the J gene lost 1 base, with 17 bases spanning the gap. The germline CDR1 and CDR2 sequences are SGHVS and FNYEAQ. The CDR3 runs to 16 residues. CDR3 amino acids: CASSNPPTGSQETQYF. The CDR3 DNA sequence: TGTGCCAGCAGCAATCCCCCCACAGGGTCCCAAGAGACCCAGTACTTC.

The V call is TRBV25-1, the J call TRBJ2-5; D is unclear. The CDR3 consists of 13 residues. V was pared by 7 bases and J by 0 bases, with 9 bases between. Germline V gives CDR1 MGHDK, CDR2 SYGVNS. The CDR3, as DNA: TGTGCCAGCACTCCCGACAACCAAGAGACCCAGTACTTC. It translates to CASTPDNQETQYF.

There are many counts of this clone. The DNA for the CDR3 is TGTGCCATCAGTGAGGGGGCCGCTGAAGCTTTCTTT. Protein sequence: CAISEGAAEAFF. V gene TRBV10-3 combines with J gene TRBJ1-1; weak D call: TRBD1 (5 bases). V was trimmed by 2 bases and J by 6 bases, leaving 7 bases between them. The CDR3 runs 12 residues. Germline V lookup: CDR1 ENHRY, CDR2 SYGVKD.